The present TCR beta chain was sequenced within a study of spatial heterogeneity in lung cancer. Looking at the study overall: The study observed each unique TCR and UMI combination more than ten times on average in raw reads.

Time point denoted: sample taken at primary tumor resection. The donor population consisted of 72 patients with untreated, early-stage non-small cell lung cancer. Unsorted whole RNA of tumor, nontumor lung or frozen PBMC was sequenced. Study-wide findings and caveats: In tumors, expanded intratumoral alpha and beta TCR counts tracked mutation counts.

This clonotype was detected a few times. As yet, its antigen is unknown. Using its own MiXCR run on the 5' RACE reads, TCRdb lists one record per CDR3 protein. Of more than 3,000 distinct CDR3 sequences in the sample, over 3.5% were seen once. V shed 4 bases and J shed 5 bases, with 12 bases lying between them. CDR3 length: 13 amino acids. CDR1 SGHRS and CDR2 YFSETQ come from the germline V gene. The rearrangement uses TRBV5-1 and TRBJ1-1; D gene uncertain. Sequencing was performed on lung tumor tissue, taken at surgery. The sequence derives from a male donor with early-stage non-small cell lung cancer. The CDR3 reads CASSALRGTEAFF. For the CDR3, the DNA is TGCGCCAGCAGCGCGCTACGTGGAACTGAAGCTTTCTTT.